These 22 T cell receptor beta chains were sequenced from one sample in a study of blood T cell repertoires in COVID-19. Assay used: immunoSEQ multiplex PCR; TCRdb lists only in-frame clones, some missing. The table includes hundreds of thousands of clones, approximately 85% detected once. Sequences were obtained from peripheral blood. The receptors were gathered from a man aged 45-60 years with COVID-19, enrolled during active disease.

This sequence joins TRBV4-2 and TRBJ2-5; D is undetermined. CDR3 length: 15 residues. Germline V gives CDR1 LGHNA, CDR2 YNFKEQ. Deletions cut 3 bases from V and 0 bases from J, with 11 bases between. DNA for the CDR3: TGTGCCAGCAGCCAGGCGGCGGCGCACCAAGAGACCCAGTACTTC. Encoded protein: CASSQAAAHQETQYF.

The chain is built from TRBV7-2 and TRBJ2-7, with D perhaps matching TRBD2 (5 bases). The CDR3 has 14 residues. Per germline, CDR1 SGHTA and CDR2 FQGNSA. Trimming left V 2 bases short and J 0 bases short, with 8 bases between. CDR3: CASSLTGSSYEQYF. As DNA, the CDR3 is TGTGCCAGCAGCTTAACGGGGAGCTCCTACGAGCAGTACTTC.

The CDR3 reads CASSQGSSGAADTQYF. The DNA for the CDR3 is TGCGCCAGCAGTCAAGGGTCTAGCGGGGCCGCAGATACGCAGTATTTT. V and J are TRBV23-1 and TRBJ2-3; TRBD2 matches 9 bases. TRBV23-1 is reported as an ORF; its role is uncertain. The J segment lost 4 bases and the V segment lost 2 bases, leaving 7 bases of the junction unmatched. This CDR3 is 16 amino acids long.

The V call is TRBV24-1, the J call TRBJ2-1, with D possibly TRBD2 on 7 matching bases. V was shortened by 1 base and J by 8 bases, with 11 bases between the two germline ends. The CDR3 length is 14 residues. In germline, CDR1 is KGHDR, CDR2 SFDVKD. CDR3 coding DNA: TGTGCCACCAGTGATTTCCGCGGGGGCGATGAGCAGTTCTTC. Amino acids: CATSDFRGGDEQFF.

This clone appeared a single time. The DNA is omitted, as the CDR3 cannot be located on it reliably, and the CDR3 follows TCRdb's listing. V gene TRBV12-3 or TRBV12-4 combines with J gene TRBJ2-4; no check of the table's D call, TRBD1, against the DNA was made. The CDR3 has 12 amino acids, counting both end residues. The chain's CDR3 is CASSWGQGALYF.

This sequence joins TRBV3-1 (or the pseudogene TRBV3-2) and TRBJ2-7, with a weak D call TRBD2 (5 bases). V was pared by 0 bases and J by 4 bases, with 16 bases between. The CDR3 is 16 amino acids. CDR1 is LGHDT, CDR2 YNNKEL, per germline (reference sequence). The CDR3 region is CASSQDTLGSGYEQYF. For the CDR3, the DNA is TGTGCCAGCAGCCAAGATACACTGGGGAGCGGATACGAGCAGTACTTC.

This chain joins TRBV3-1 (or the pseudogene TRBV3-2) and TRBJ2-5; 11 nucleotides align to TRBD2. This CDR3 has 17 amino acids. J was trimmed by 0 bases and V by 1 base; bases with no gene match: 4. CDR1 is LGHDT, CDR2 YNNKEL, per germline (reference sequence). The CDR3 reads CASSQAWGLADQETQYF. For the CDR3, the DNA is TGTGCCAGCAGCCAAGCGTGGGGACTAGCGGACCAAGAGACCCAGTACTTC.

CDR3 amino acids: CASSLATYNEQFF. CDR3 nucleotides: TGTGCCAGCAGCTTAGCCACCTACAATGAGCAGTTCTTC. The gene calls are TRBV7-9 and TRBJ2-1; no clear D gene. Trimming stripped 0 bases from V and 2 bases from J, with 2 bases between. The CDR3 runs 13 residues. Germline V gene data show CDR1 as SEHNR and CDR2 as FQNEAQ (reference sequence). The whole variable domain, filled in from reference TRBV7-9 and TRBJ2-1, reads DTGVSQNPRHKITKRGQNVTFRCDPISEHNRLYWYRQTLGQGPEFLTYFQNEAQLEKSRLLSDRFSAERPKGSFSTLEIQRTEQGDSAMYLCASSLATYNEQFFGPGTRLTVL.

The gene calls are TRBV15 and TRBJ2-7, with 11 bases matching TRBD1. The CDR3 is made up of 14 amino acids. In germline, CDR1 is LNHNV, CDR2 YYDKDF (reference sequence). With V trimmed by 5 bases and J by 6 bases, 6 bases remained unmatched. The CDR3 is CATSSGQGVVEQYF. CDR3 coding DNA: TGTGCCACCAGCTCGGGACAGGGGGTTGTCGAGCAGTACTTC.

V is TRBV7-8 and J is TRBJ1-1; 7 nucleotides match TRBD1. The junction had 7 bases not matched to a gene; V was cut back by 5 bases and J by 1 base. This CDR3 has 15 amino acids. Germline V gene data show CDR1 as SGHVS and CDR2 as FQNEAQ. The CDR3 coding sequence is TGTGCCAGCAGCCCAGGGGGAGTAGGGAACACTGAAGCTTTCTTT. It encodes CASSPGGVGNTEAFF. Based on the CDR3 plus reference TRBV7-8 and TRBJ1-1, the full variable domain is GAGVSQSPRYKVAKRGQDVALRCDPISGHVSLFWYQQALGQGPEFLTYFQNEAQLDKSGLPSDRFFAERPEGSVSTLKIQRTQQEDSAVYLCASSPGGVGNTEAFFGQGTRLTVV.

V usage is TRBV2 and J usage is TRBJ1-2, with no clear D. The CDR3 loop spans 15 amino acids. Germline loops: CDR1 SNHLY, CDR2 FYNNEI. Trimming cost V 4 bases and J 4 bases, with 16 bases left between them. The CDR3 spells CASSGEAGGFYGYTF. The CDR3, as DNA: TGTGCCAGCAGTGGAGAAGCAGGAGGGTTCTATGGCTACACCTTC.

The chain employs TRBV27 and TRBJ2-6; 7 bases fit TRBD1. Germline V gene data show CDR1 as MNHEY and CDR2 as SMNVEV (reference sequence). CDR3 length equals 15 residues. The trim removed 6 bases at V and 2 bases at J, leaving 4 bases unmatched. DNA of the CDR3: TGTGCCAGCAGCATTAGGGGGCCTGGGGCCAACGTCCTGACTTTC. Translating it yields CASSIRGPGANVLTF. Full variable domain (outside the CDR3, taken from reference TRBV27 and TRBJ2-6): EAQVTQNPRYLITVTGKKLTVTCSQNMNHEYMSWYRQDPGLGLRQIYYSMNVEVTDKGDVPEGYKVSRKEKRNFPLILESPSPNQTSLYFCASSIRGPGANVLTFGAGSRLTVL.

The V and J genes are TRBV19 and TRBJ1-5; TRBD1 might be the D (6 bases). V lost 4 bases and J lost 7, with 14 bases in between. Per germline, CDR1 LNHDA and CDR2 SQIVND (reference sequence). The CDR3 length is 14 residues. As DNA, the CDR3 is TGTGCCAGTAGTACCGCAGGGGAAGGGCAGCCCCAGCATTTT. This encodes CASSTAGEGQPQHF.

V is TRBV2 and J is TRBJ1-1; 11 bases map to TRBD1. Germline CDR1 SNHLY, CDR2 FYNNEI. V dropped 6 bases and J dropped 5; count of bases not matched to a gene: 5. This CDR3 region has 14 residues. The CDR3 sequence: CASRGQGVRTEAFF. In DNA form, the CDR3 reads TGTGCCAGCAGGGGACAGGGGGTGAGAACTGAAGCTTTCTTT.

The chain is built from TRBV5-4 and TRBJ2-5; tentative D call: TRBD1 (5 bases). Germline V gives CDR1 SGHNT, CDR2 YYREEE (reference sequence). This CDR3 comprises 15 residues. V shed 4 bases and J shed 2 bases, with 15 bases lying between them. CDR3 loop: CASSVGRAEQETQYF. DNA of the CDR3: TGTGCCAGCAGCGTCGGCAGGGCGGAACAAGAGACCCAGTACTTC.

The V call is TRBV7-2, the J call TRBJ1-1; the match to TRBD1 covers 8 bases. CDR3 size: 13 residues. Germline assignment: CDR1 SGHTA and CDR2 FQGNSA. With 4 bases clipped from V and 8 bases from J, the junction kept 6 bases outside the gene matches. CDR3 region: CASSSDRGTEAFF. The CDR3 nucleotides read TGTGCCAGCAGCTCCGACAGGGGTACGGAAGCTTTCTTT.

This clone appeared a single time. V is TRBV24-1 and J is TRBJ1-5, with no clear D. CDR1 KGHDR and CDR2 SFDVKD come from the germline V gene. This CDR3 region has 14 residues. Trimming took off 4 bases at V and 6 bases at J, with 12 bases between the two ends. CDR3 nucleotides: TGTGCCACCAGTGAATCTCTAGTCAGTCAGCCCCAGCATTTT. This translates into CATSESLVSQPQHF.

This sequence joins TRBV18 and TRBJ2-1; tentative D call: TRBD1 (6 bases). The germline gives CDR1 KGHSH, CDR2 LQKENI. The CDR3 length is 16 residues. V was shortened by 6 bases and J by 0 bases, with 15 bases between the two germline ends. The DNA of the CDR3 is TGTGCCAGCTCCCAGGGCACAGGGAGCTCCTACAATGAGCAGTTCTTC. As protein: CASSQGTGSSYNEQFF.

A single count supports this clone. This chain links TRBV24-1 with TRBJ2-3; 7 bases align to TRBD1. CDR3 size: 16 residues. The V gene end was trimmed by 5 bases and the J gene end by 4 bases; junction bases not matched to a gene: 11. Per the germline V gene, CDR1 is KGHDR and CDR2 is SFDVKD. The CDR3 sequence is CATSVSRTGRADTQYF. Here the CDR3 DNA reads TGTGCCACCAGTGTATCTAGGACAGGAAGAGCAGATACGCAGTATTTT.

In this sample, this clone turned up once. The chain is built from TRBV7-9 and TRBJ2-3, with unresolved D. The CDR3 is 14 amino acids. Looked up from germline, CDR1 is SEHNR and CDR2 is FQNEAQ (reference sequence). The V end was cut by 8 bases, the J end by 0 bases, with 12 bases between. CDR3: CASAKTLSTDTQYF. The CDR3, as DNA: TGTGCCAGCGCTAAAACTCTAAGCACAGATACGCAGTATTTT.

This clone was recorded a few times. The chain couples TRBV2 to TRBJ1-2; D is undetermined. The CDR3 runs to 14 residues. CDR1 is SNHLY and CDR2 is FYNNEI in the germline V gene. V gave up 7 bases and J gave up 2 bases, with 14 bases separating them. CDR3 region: CASTVQKWNYGYTF. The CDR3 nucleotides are TGTGCCAGCACGGTTCAAAAATGGAACTATGGCTACACCTTC.

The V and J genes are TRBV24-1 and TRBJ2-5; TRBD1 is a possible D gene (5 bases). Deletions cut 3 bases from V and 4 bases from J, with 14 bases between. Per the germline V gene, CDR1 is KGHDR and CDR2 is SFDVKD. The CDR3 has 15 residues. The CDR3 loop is CATSDRWGRGETQYF. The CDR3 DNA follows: TGTGCCACCAGTGATAGGTGGGGAAGGGGAGAGACCCAGTACTTC.